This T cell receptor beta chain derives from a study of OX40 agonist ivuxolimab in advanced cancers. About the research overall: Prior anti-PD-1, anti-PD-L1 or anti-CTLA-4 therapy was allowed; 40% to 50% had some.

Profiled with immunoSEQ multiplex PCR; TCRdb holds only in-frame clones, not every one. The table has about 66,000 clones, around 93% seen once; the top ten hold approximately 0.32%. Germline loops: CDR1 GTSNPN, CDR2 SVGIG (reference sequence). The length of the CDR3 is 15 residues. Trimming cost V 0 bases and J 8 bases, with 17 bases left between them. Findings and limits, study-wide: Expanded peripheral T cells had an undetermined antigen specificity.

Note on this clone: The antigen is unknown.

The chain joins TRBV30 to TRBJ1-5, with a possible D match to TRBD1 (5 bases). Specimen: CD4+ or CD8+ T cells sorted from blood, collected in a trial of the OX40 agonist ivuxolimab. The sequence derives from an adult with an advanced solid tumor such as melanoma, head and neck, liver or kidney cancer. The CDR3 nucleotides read TGTGCCTGGAGTGTACCCGGGGGGGGGAGGAAGCCCCAGCATTTT. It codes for CAWSVPGGGRKPQHF.